This TCR beta chain was identified during a study of blood T cells in healthy people across ages. A second roughly 6 to 11 cycle PCR used barcoded and J-beta primers. One entry per CDR3 protein results from TCRdb running MiXCR on the 5' RACE reads. Counted here are 650,000 to 800,000 distinct CDR3 sequences, approximately 48% occurring once; the ten biggest clones make up around 21%. Caucasian, healthy and from Russia, the donors were aged between about 6 and 90. This clonotype was seen at least ten times. Trimming at V came to 3 bases and at J to 0 bases, leaving 17 bases not matched to a gene. Looked up from germline, CDR1 is ENHRY and CDR2 is SYGVKD. This CDR3 has 20 amino acids.

Sequenced sample: blood. The clonotype was recovered from a man aged 60 to 69 in good health. The chain has TRBV10-3 and TRBJ2-4, with TRBD2 matching 7 bases. The CDR3 nucleotides are TGTGCCATCAGTGACCCAGCGGGGAGTTCAAATACCATAGCCAAAAACATTCAGTACTTC. It is translated as CAISDPAGSSNTIAKNIQYF.